This record concerns one T cell receptor beta chain sequence. The source of the sample is a study of blood T cell repertoires in COVID-19. The overall study: PBMCs, B-cell-depleted T cells, or T cells were the source of the cDNA or gDNA that made up the material.

The CDR3 is 14 residues long. CDR1 is MNHNS, CDR2 SASEGT, per germline. V dropped 0 bases and J dropped 8 bases, with 13 bases sitting between them. Produced via immunoSEQ multiplex PCR; TCRdb's table is partial and in-frame only. The sample holds some 100,000 clones, roughly 92% seen once. Sequencing was done on a sample of peripheral blood. V and J are TRBV6-1 and TRBJ1-2, with D unclear. This clonotype was sampled from a man in his 70s with acute or convalescent COVID-19. CDR3 amino acids: CASSEAVGGRGYTF. The CDR3 region has the DNA TGTGCCAGCAGTGAAGCGGTTGGCGGGCGCGGCTACACCTTC.